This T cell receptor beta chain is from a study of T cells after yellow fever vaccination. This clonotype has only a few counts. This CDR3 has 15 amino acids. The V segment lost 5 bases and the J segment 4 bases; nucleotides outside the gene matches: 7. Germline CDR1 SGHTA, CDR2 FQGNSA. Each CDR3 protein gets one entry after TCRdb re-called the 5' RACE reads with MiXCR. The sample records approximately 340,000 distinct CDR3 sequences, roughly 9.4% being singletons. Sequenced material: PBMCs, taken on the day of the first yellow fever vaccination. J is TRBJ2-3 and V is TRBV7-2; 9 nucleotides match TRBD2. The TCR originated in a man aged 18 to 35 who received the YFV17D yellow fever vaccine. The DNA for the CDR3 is TGTGCCAGCAGCCACCCGGGACTAGCCGCAGATACGCAGTATTTT. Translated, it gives CASSHPGLAADTQYF. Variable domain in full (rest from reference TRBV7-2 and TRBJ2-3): GAGVSQSPSNKVTEKGKDVELRCDPISGHTALYWYRQSLGQGLEFLIYFQGNSAPDKSGLPSDRFSAERTGGSVSTLTIQRTQQEDSAVYLCASSHPGLAADTQYFGPGTRLTVL.